This T cell receptor (beta chain) came from a study of early T cells in non-severe SARS-CoV-2 infection. Turning to the study itself: Unsorted whole blood bulk RNA was sequenced, with unpaired chains. Points from the study as a whole: VDJdb matching skewed toward anti-spike CD8 responses, missing private and CD4 specificities.

V dropped 6 bases and J dropped 6; count of bases not matched to a gene: 15. Germline loops: CDR1 DFQATT, CDR2 SNEGSKA (reference sequence). The length of the CDR3 is 16 residues. This clonotype was observed many times. Its target is not known. Each single cDNA molecule received a unique molecular identifier. TCRdb reprocessed the 5' RACE reads with MiXCR, giving one entry per CDR3 protein. The sample shows 80,000 to 95,000 distinct CDR3 sequences, more than 9% of them seen only once. The sequencing input was whole blood. This chain connects TRBV20-1 to TRBJ2-1; 9 bases are a match to TRBD2. The source is an adult who was a healthcare worker with PCR-confirmed SARS-CoV-2 infection or an uninfected control (not recorded which). The CDR3 protein is CSAPSTGTSLSNEQFF. CDR3 bases: TGCAGTGCCCCATCTACCGGGACTAGCCTCTCCAATGAGCAGTTCTTC.